One sample yielded the 15 T cell receptor beta chains listed below, sequenced in a study of early T cells in non-severe SARS-CoV-2 infection. One entry per CDR3 protein results from TCRdb running MiXCR on the 5' RACE reads. The repertoire holds tens of thousands of distinct CDR3 sequences, with 4.5% to 7.5% as singletons. Input material: whole blood. These receptors originate from an adult who was a healthcare worker with PCR-confirmed SARS-CoV-2 infection or an uninfected control (not recorded which).

This clonotype was observed at least ten times. The rearrangement uses TRBV7-2 and TRBJ2-3, with TRBD2 matching over 8 bases. The germline V gene has CDR1 SGHTA and CDR2 FQGNSA. CDR3 size: 18 residues. The V segment lost 1 base and the J segment 2 bases; nucleotides outside the gene matches: 11. CDR3 bases: TGTGCCAGCAGCTTAGTCGGTTTAGCGGGGTCTGCCACAGATACGCAGTATTTT. The encoded protein is CASSLVGLAGSATDTQYF.

This clonotype was observed at least ten times. The chain couples TRBV6-2 or TRBV6-3 to TRBJ2-1; D remains unclear. CDR3 length: 14 amino acids. Germline loops: CDR1 MNHEY, CDR2 SVGEGT. V was shortened by 4 bases and J by 0 bases, with 7 bases between the two germline ends. DNA for the CDR3: TGTGCCAGCAGTTTTCCGAGCTCCTACAATGAGCAGTTCTTC. This translates into CASSFPSSYNEQFF.

This clonotype was detected only a few times. The chain joins TRBV20-1 to TRBJ1-2; D remains ambiguous. CDR1 DFQATT and CDR2 SNEGSKA come from the germline V gene (reference sequence). The CDR3 length is 13 residues. The V and J ends lost 0 bases and 8 bases respectively, with 13 bases between them. This chain's CDR3 is CSARDAGLGGYTF. The CDR3 coding sequence is TGCAGTGCTAGAGACGCGGGCCTAGGAGGCTACACCTTC.

The chain recombines TRBV12-3 or TRBV12-4 with TRBJ2-7, with 9 bases lining up with TRBD2. The CDR3 loop spans 12 amino acids. The trim removed 8 bases at V and 8 bases at J, leaving 7 bases unmatched. The CDR3 DNA follows: TGTGCCAGCGGCGGGACTAGCTATCAGCAGTACTTC. Protein: CASGGTSYQQYF.

This clonotype was recorded many times. The CDR3 DNA reads as TGCAGTGGGATCCGGAGGCTAGCGGACACAGATACGCAGTATTTT. Translated, it gives CSGIRRLADTDTQYF. The rearrangement joins TRBV20-1 to TRBJ2-3; 7 nucleotides match TRBD2. Germline CDR1 and CDR2: DFQATT and SNEGSKA (reference sequence). The V gene end was trimmed by 7 bases and the J gene end by 2 bases; junction bases not matched to a gene: 12. The CDR3 is 15 amino acids.

At least ten counts were recorded for this clonotype. The chain carries TRBV19 and TRBJ1-5; weak D call: TRBD1 (5 bases). The CDR3 has 15 residues. V was shortened by 4 bases and J by 3 bases, with 13 bases between the two germline ends. Per germline, CDR1 LNHDA and CDR2 SQIVND (reference sequence). The CDR3 nucleotides are TGTGCCAGTAGTACCGGTGGGGGATCCAATCAGCCCCAGCATTTT. Its protein is CASSTGGGSNQPQHF.

This clonotype was recorded many times. The rearrangement uses TRBV7-8 and TRBJ2-2, with D perhaps matching TRBD1 (6 bases). Germline lookup yields CDR1 SGHVS and CDR2 FQNEAQ. V lost 2 bases to trimming and J lost 1 base, with 8 bases between them. The CDR3 consists of 15 residues. The CDR3 coding sequence is TGTGCCAGCAGCTTATTAGGGGGGAACACCGGGGAGCTGTTTTTT. Amino acids: CASSLLGGNTGELFF. Together with reference TRBV7-8 and TRBJ2-2, the CDR3 gives the full variable domain: GAGVSQSPRYKVAKRGQDVALRCDPISGHVSLFWYQQALGQGPEFLTYFQNEAQLDKSGLPSDRFFAERPEGSVSTLKIQRTQQEDSAVYLCASSLLGGNTGELFFGEGSRLTVL.

This clonotype occurred a few times. The V and J genes are TRBV5-4 and TRBJ2-3; 8 bases agree with TRBD2. The J segment lost 0 bases and the V segment lost 2 bases, leaving 11 bases of the junction unmatched. The V gene's germline CDR1 is SGHNT and CDR2 YYREEE (reference sequence). There are 18 residues in the CDR3. CDR3 sequence reads: CASSFKSGGDSSTDTQYF. DNA for the CDR3: TGTGCCAGCAGCTTTAAGAGCGGGGGAGACTCTAGCACAGATACGCAGTATTTT. The entire variable domain, with the rest obtained from reference TRBV5-4 and TRBJ2-3, is as follows: ETGVTQSPTHLIKTRGQQVTLRCSSQSGHNTVSWYQQALGQGPQFIFQYYREEENGRGNFPPRFSGLQFPNYSSELNVNALELDDSALYLCASSFKSGGDSSTDTQYFGPGTRLTVL.

This clonotype was detected a few times. V is TRBV27 and J is TRBJ2-2, with 8 bases that match TRBD2. Trimming took 0 bases from V and 5 from J; bases not matched to a gene: 11. This CDR3 region has 18 residues. The germline V gene encodes CDR1 MNHEY and CDR2 SMNVEV (reference sequence). The CDR3 nucleotides read TGTGCCAGCAGTTTATCCCCTCTTCCGGGGGGGCGAACCGGGGAGCTGTTTTTT. This gives the protein CASSLSPLPGGRTGELFF.

This clonotype has ten or more counts. The V gene is TRBV6-1, the J gene TRBJ2-7; 11 nucleotides agree with TRBD1. Germline values: CDR1 MNHNS, CDR2 SASEGT. CDR3 length: 15 residues. J lost 4 bases, V lost 10 bases, and 12 bases had no gene match. The CDR3 sequence is CAIRGDRGKEYEQYF. The CDR3 nucleotides are TGTGCCATCCGAGGGGACAGGGGGAAGGAGTACGAGCAGTACTTC.

There are a few counts of this clonotype. The rearrangement uses TRBV20-1 and TRBJ2-7; possibly TRBD1 or TRBD2 for D (5 bases each). CDR3 length: 14 amino acids. V was clipped by 1 base and J by 7 bases, with 17 bases between them. CDR1 DFQATT and CDR2 SNEGSKA come from the germline V gene (reference sequence). The CDR3 DNA reads TGCAGTGCTAGAGCCCGGGACCCCACCCTTGAGCAGTACTTC. This gives the protein CSARARDPTLEQYF.

This clonotype was seen at least ten times. The chain is built from TRBV15 and TRBJ2-7; TRBD1 matches 9 bases. The V gene's germline CDR1 is LNHNV and CDR2 YYDKDF (reference sequence). This CDR3 has 14 amino acids. V shed 3 bases and J 1 base; nucleotides not matched to a gene: 1. The CDR3: CATSRDRGSYEQYF. CDR3 DNA sequence: TGTGCCACCAGCAGGGACAGGGGATCCTACGAGCAGTACTTC.

The chain has TRBV5-6 and TRBJ2-7, with D hard to call. CDR1 and CDR2 (germline): SGHDT, YYEEEE. CDR3 length: 16 amino acids. Trimming removed 2 bases from V and 2 bases from J, with 17 bases in between. This chain's CDR3 is CASSFSGPPGPYEQYF. DNA of the CDR3: TGTGCCAGCAGCTTCTCCGGACCTCCGGGCCCCTACGAGCAGTACTTC.

This clonotype was detected ten times or more. The chain joins TRBV5-4 to TRBJ1-2; no clear D gene. CDR3 length equals 13 residues. Trimming removed 0 bases from V and 3 bases from J, with 6 bases in between. Germline V gives CDR1 SGHNT, CDR2 YYREEE (reference sequence). CDR3 region: CASSLDPDYGYTF. The CDR3 nucleotides read TGTGCCAGCAGCTTGGATCCGGACTATGGCTACACCTTC.

This clonotype turned up a few times. The J gene is TRBJ1-5, the V gene TRBV24-1; the D is unclear. The CDR3 consists of 14 residues. Trimming cost V 4 bases and J 6 bases, with 12 bases left between them. Per the germline V gene, CDR1 is KGHDR and CDR2 is SFDVKD. The CDR3 DNA reads as TGTGCCACCAGTGAACCTTTGGTAGGTCAGCCCCAGCATTTT. Residues: CATSEPLVGQPQHF.